This TCR beta chain was retrieved from a study of blood T cell repertoires in COVID-19. Background on the study: From T cells, B-cell-depleted T cells, or PBMCs came the material, which was cDNA or gDNA.

Authors' analysis steps: Nucleated cell number was recorded as an estimate derived from reference gene primer amplification. The method was immunoSEQ multiplex PCR; TCRdb's version includes in-frame clones alone and lacks a portion of them. V and J calls and clone size are those listed in that table; D and trimming were worked out from the DNA. The table lists a few hundred thousand clones, around 85% of them singletons. Trimming removed 4 bases from V and 1 base from J; junction bases left unmatched: 1. Germline loops: CDR1 MDHEN, CDR2 SYDVKM. The CDR3 totals 14 residues. Resolution of symptoms, clearance, or two negative PCRs was present in recovered Cohort 3 donors.

Sequences were obtained from PBMCs or T cells enriched from blood (not recorded which). The gene calls are TRBV28 and TRBJ2-5, with TRBD1 matching 9 bases. This TCR derives from a woman in her 30s who had recovered from COVID-19. The CDR3 nucleotides read TGTGCCAGCAGTTCGGACAGGGGCCAAGAGACCCAGTACTTC. Translating it yields CASSSDRGQETQYF.